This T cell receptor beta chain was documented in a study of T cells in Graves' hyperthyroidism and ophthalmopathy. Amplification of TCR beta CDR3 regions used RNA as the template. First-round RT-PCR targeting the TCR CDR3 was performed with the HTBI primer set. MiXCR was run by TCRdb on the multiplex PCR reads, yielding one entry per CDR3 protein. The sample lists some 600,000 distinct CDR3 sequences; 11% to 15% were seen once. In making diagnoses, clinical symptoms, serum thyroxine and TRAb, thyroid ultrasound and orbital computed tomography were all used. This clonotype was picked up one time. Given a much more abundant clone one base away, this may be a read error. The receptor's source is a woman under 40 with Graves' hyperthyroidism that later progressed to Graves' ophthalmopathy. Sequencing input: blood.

The CDR3 sequence is CSAAFTGLAADTQYF. The CDR3 region has the DNA TGCAGTGCTGCCTTCACTGGACTAGCCGCAGATACGCAGTATTTT. The V and J genes are TRBV20-1 and TRBJ2-3; 8 bases align to TRBD2. The CDR3 runs to 15 residues. The V gene's germline CDR1 is DFQATT and CDR2 SNEGSKA (reference sequence). The ends lost 5 bases at V and 4 bases at J; junction bases unmatched: 11.